Included here is one T cell receptor beta chain sequence, with context. Its antigen is not known. Germline V gene sequence: CDR1 LNHNV, CDR2 YYDKDF (reference sequence). There are 15 residues in the CDR3. V dropped 1 base and J dropped 4 bases, with 8 bases sitting between them. Sequenced by immunoSEQ multiplex PCR; TCRdb stores in-frame clones only, minus some. This sample has 87,000 or so clones, with roughly 88% found just once. The data stem from a study of OX40 agonist ivuxolimab in advanced cancers. Study-wide results and caveats: CD8+ T cells (on average) carried more expanded clones than CD4+ T cells.

The V and J genes are TRBV15 and TRBJ2-6; D call uncertain. The sample consisted of CD4+ or CD8+ T cells sorted from blood, taken in a trial of the OX40 agonist ivuxolimab. The receptor comes from an adult with an advanced solid tumor such as melanoma, head and neck, liver or kidney cancer. Here the CDR3 reads CATSRGPPGANVLTF. CDR3 bases: TGTGCCACCAGCAGAGGGCCTCCCGGGGCCAACGTCCTGACTTTC.